These 30 T cell receptor beta chains originate from one sample sequenced in a study of T cells after yellow fever vaccination. One entry per CDR3 protein, called by TCRdb with MiXCR from the 5' RACE reads. The table lists 510,000 or so distinct CDR3 sequences, roughly 21% of them singletons. The material sequenced was PBMCs, taken 15 days after the yellow fever booster vaccination. The receptor set was obtained from a man aged 30 to 45 who received the YFV17D yellow fever vaccine.

This clonotype was recorded a few times. The rearrangement joins TRBV20-1 to TRBJ2-1; TRBD2 matches 9 bases. The germline V gene has CDR1 DFQATT and CDR2 SNEGSKA (reference sequence). The V and J ends lost 6 bases and 7 bases, in that order; junction bases with no gene match: 13. The CDR3 has 15 residues. The CDR3 nucleotides are TGCAGTGCGAAACGGCCGCTAGCGGGATTTAATGAGCAGTTCTTC. Translation: CSAKRPLAGFNEQFF.

The chain has TRBV7-9 and TRBJ1-5; 7 bases agree with TRBD1. V shed 7 bases and J 3 bases; nucleotides not matched to a gene: 6. This CDR3 comprises 14 residues. Germline CDR1 reads SEHNR; CDR2 reads FQNEAQ (reference sequence). The DNA of the CDR3 is TGTGCCAGCACCCTAGGGGGCCCCAATCAGCCCCAGCATTTT. It encodes CASTLGGPNQPQHF. Full variable domain (missing parts from reference TRBV7-9 and TRBJ1-5): DTGVSQNPRHKITKRGQNVTFRCDPISEHNRLYWYRQTLGQGPEFLTYFQNEAQLEKSRLLSDRFSAERPKGSFSTLEIQRTEQGDSAMYLCASTLGGPNQPQHFGDGTRLSIL.

In this sample, this clonotype turned up a few times. V and J are TRBV20-1 and TRBJ1-5; possible D gene TRBD1, 5 bases. The CDR3 loop spans 13 amino acids. Per germline, CDR1 DFQATT and CDR2 SNEGSKA (reference sequence). The V end was cut by 5 bases, the J end by 6 bases, with 14 bases between. The CDR3 loop is CSASQGVRQPQHF. CDR3 in DNA: TGCAGTGCTTCTCAGGGAGTCCGTCAGCCCCAGCATTTT.

This clonotype was detected only a few times. One end of the junction does not line up with germline, which may come from a read error. The chain couples TRBV7-2 to TRBJ1-1; 9 positions agree with TRBD1. Germline CDR1 SGHTA, CDR2 FQGNSA. The CDR3 extends over 12 amino acids. The CDR3 sequence: CASSLVGQGRLF. CDR3 DNA: TGTGCCAGCAGCTTAGTCGGACAGGGGCGGCTCTTT.

A few counts support this clonotype. The rearrangement links TRBV24-1 to TRBJ2-2; 7 bases are a match to TRBD1. After removal of 4 bases from V and 0 bases from J, the junction contained 1 base not matched to a gene. The length of the CDR3 is 15 residues. CDR1 and CDR2 (germline): KGHDR, SFDVKD. The CDR3 coding sequence is TGTGCCACCAGTGAGACAGGGTCGAACACCGGGGAGCTGTTTTTT. It is translated as CATSETGSNTGELFF.

J is TRBJ2-3 and V is TRBV12-3 or TRBV12-4, with D perhaps matching TRBD2 (5 bases). The CDR3 loop spans 16 amino acids. Between the trimmed V and J ends, which lost 6 bases and 0 bases, there was a span of 16 bases. DNA for the CDR3: TGTGCCAGCAGCACAGTCGGTGGCGGGAGCACAGATACGCAGTATTTT. Its translation is CASSTVGGGSTDTQYF.

This clonotype occurred once. The J gene is TRBJ1-1, the V gene TRBV9; D ambiguous. This CDR3 contains 14 residues. Trimming cost V 3 bases and J 0 bases, with 9 bases left between them. The germline gives CDR1 SGDLS, CDR2 YYNGEE. Here the CDR3 reads CASSDGIMNTEAFF. The CDR3, as DNA: TGTGCCAGCAGCGATGGCATCATGAACACTGAAGCTTTCTTT.

This clonotype was observed a few times. The J gene is TRBJ2-2, the V gene TRBV7-8; TRBD2 agrees at 11 bases. V was pared by 3 bases and J by 0 bases, with 9 bases of the junction left unmatched. The CDR3 consists of 19 residues. Germline lookup yields CDR1 SGHVS and CDR2 FQNEAQ. The CDR3 region is CASSFSGTSGRSNTGELFF. DNA for the CDR3: TGTGCCAGCAGCTTTTCCGGGACTAGCGGAAGATCGAACACCGGGGAGCTGTTTTTT.

This clonotype was seen more than once but under ten times. The rearrangement uses TRBV7-2 and TRBJ2-4; maybe TRBD1 (6 bases). V was clipped by 5 bases and J by 7 bases, with 18 bases between them. This CDR3 region has 15 residues. Germline CDR1 reads SGHTA; CDR2 reads FQGNSA. This CDR3 is CASSLHGGEGNIQYF. DNA for the CDR3: TGTGCCAGCAGCCTACATGGGGGCGAAGGGAACATTCAGTACTTC.

The table lists this clonotype with a few counts. This chain links TRBV20-1 with TRBJ2-1; either TRBD1 or TRBD2 may supply D (5 bases each). With 6 bases removed from V and 3 bases from J, the gap between germline ends came to 18 bases. This CDR3 has 15 amino acids. Germline V gives CDR1 DFQATT, CDR2 SNEGSKA (reference sequence). The CDR3 bases are TGCAGTGCATCGGGACCCCTAAGGGGCTACAATGAGCAGTTCTTC. This translates into CSASGPLRGYNEQFF.

In its sample, this clonotype was seen a few times. The V gene is TRBV11-3, the J gene TRBJ2-1; 7 bases are shared with TRBD1. V trimming: 5 bases; J trimming: 4 bases; junction bases outside the gene matches: 11. Germline CDR1 is SGHNT and CDR2 is YENEEA. CDR3 size: 16 residues. As DNA, the CDR3 is TGTGCCAGCAGCCCAAGGACAGGAATAGGGTACAATGAGCAGTTCTTC. Protein sequence: CASSPRTGIGYNEQFF.

For the CDR3, the DNA is TGTGCCAGCAGCTTAGATTCCATGGGGGGTGAGCAGTTCTTC. Amino acid sequence: CASSLDSMGGEQFF. The gene calls are TRBV11-3 and TRBJ2-1; TRBD2 is a possible D gene (6 bases). The CDR3 is made up of 14 amino acids. Germline V lookup: CDR1 SGHNT, CDR2 YENEEA. Trimming took 0 bases from V and 9 from J, leaving 12 bases between them.

This clonotype was seen just once. This chain connects TRBV20-1 to TRBJ1-6; D might be TRBD1 (6 bases). CDR3 length equals 17 residues. Per the germline V gene, CDR1 is DFQATT and CDR2 is SNEGSKA (reference sequence). Trimming took 6 bases from V and 2 from J, leaving 20 bases between them. This CDR3 is CSAPSGRGRTYNSPLHF. CDR3 bases: TGCAGTGCCCCGAGTGGTAGGGGGAGGACCTATAATTCACCCCTCCACTTT.

The chain recombines TRBV2 with TRBJ2-3; D call uncertain. The CDR3 has 14 amino acids. Trimming cost V 3 bases and J 0 bases, with 7 bases left between them. CDR1 SNHLY and CDR2 FYNNEI come from the germline V gene. This CDR3 reads CASSEYRSTDTQYF. CDR3 bases: TGTGCCAGCAGTGAGTACCGGAGCACAGATACGCAGTATTTT.

The chain uses TRBV6-1 and TRBJ2-1; 13 bases agree with TRBD2. Trimming removed 6 bases from V and 7 bases from J; junction bases left unmatched: 6. CDR3 size: 15 residues. Germline V gene lookup returns CDR1 MNHNS and CDR2 SASEGT. As DNA, the CDR3 is TGTGCCAGCAGGCGTGGACTAGCGGGAGCGAATGAGCAGTTCTTC. Protein: CASRRGLAGANEQFF.

This chain uses TRBV6-2 or TRBV6-3 with TRBJ2-2; TRBD1 might be the D (5 bases). The CDR3 consists of 16 residues. In germline, CDR1 is MNHEY, CDR2 SVGEGT. Trimming took 5 bases from V and 2 from J, leaving 15 bases between them. The CDR3 bases are TGTGCCAGCAGTGGACGGACAAAACAAAACACCGGGGAGCTGTTTTTT. It translates to CASSGRTKQNTGELFF.

This chain connects TRBV3-1 to TRBJ2-7; D is unresolved. V was trimmed by 1 base and J by 5 bases, leaving 15 bases between them. CDR1 LGHDT and CDR2 YNNKEL come from the germline V gene (reference sequence). CDR3 length: 15 amino acids. The CDR3: CASSQAPPPNDEQYF. The CDR3 DNA follows: TGTGCCAGCAGCCAAGCTCCCCCACCCAACGACGAGCAGTACTTC.

This clonotype was recorded a few times. The V gene is TRBV12-3 or TRBV12-4, the J gene TRBJ1-5; D gene uncertain. The CDR3 totals 15 residues. Trimming left V 5 bases short and J 2 bases short, with 13 bases between. The DNA for the CDR3 is TGTGCCAGCAGTCAAGGGATGGCGGGCAATCAGCCCCAGCATTTT. This gives the protein CASSQGMAGNQPQHF.

This clonotype was counted only a few times. Written as DNA, the CDR3 is TGTGCTGACTTGGGGGACAATGAGCAGTTCTTC. This encodes CADLGDNEQFF. The chain recombines TRBV7-9 with TRBJ2-1; tentatively, D is TRBD1 or TRBD2 (5 bases each). From germline, CDR1 is SEHNR and CDR2 FQNEAQ (reference sequence). CDR3 size: 11 residues.

V gene TRBV18 combines with J gene TRBJ2-7; 10 nucleotides match TRBD2. V shed 1 base, J shed 6 bases, and the junction held 3 bases outside the gene matches. The germline gives CDR1 KGHSH, CDR2 LQKENI. The CDR3 has 14 residues. The DNA for the CDR3 is TGTGCCAGCTCACCACTGGGGACTAGCGCCGAGCAGTACTTC. Translating gives CASSPLGTSAEQYF. Supplemented by reference TRBV18 and TRBJ2-7, the full variable domain reads NAGVMQNPRHLVRRRGQEARLRCSPMKGHSHVYWYRQLPEEGLKFMVYLQKENIIDESGMPKERFSAEFPKEGPSILRIQQVVRGDSAAYFCASSPLGTSAEQYFGPGTRLTVT.

The genes are TRBV12-3 or TRBV12-4 and TRBJ2-7, with D unclear. V lost 3 bases, J lost 1 base, and 10 bases lay in between. CDR3 length: 14 amino acids. CDR3 region: CASSLRWPSYEQYF. The CDR3 DNA reads as TGTGCCAGCAGTTTGCGTTGGCCTTCCTACGAGCAGTACTTC.

This chain links TRBV20-1 with TRBJ2-1; 10 bases map to TRBD2. Germline V gives CDR1 DFQATT, CDR2 SNEGSKA (reference sequence). CDR3 size: 15 residues. With 0 bases clipped from V and 10 bases from J, the junction kept 9 bases outside the gene matches. CDR3: CSARDLGTSAGEQFF. In DNA, the CDR3 is TGCAGTGCTAGAGATCTTGGGACTAGCGCGGGCGAGCAGTTCTTC.

This clonotype was found a few times. The chain employs TRBV6-2 or TRBV6-3 and TRBJ2-1, with D hard to call. Deletions cut 6 bases from V and 9 bases from J, with 12 bases between. Germline V gene sequence: CDR1 MNHEY, CDR2 SVGEGT. The CDR3 has 12 amino acids. CDR3 DNA sequence: TGTGCCAGCAGGCCCTTTTTCGCTGAGCAGTTCTTC. It translates to CASRPFFAEQFF.

This clonotype came up many times. The chain couples TRBV7-2 to TRBJ1-5; 7 bases fit TRBD1. Unmatched junction bases numbered 6, after V lost 4 bases and J lost 6 bases. Per germline, CDR1 SGHTA and CDR2 FQGNSA. The CDR3 has 14 residues. The chain's CDR3 is CASSSDRVSQPQHF. CDR3 bases: TGTGCCAGCAGCTCAGACAGGGTTTCTCAGCCCCAGCATTTT.

This clonotype was detected a few times. J is TRBJ2-7 and V is TRBV3-1; possibly TRBD1 for D (6 bases). Trimming left V 5 bases short and J 6 bases short, with 17 bases between. The CDR3 is 14 amino acids. Germline loops: CDR1 LGHDT, CDR2 YNNKEL (reference sequence). The CDR3 region has the DNA TGTGCCAGCAGCAAACAGGGTCCACTGGGCGAGCAGTACTTC. Translating gives CASSKQGPLGEQYF.

This clonotype was found once. V gene TRBV6-1 combines with J gene TRBJ1-5; no firm D call. The CDR3 has 15 amino acids. The germline V gene encodes CDR1 MNHNS and CDR2 SASEGT. Trimming took 6 bases from V and 3 from J, leaving 15 bases between them. The CDR3 DNA reads TGTGCCAGCAGGATGGACGTAACGCTCAATCAGCCCCAGCATTTT. Translating it yields CASRMDVTLNQPQHF.

The table lists this clonotype with a few counts. This chain connects TRBV5-1 to TRBJ2-3; 10 bases are shared with TRBD2. The CDR3 spans 18 residues. V lost 1 base to trimming and J lost 1 base; unmatched junction nucleotides: 9. CDR1 and CDR2 (germline): SGHRS, YFSETQ. The CDR3 reads CASSLRTSGIIGTDTQYF. In nucleotides, the CDR3 is TGCGCCAGCAGCTTGCGTACTAGCGGGATAATCGGCACAGATACGCAGTATTTT. The full variable domain, in which reference TRBV5-1 and TRBJ2-3 provide the parts outside the CDR3, is KAGVTQTPRYLIKTRGQQVTLSCSPISGHRSVSWYQQTPGQGLQFLFEYFSETQRNKGNFPGRFSGRQFSNSRSEMNVSTLELGDSALYLCASSLRTSGIIGTDTQYFGPGTRLTVL.

DNA of the CDR3: TGTGCCAGCAGTGGTGGGGGCGCAGATACGCAGTATTTT. Its translation: CASSGGGADTQYF. This chain links TRBV25-1 with TRBJ2-3; TRBD1 is a possible D gene (6 bases). The CDR3 spans 13 residues. The germline V gene encodes CDR1 MGHDK and CDR2 SYGVNS. The germline V and J ends were trimmed by 4 bases and 4 bases, with 9 bases remaining between them.

This CDR3 is CASSFEGGFQETQYF. In DNA, the CDR3 is TGTGCCAGCAGCTTTGAGGGAGGCTTCCAAGAGACCCAGTACTTC. This chain uses TRBV5-4 with TRBJ2-5, with D perhaps matching TRBD2 (6 bases). CDR1 SGHNT and CDR2 YYREEE come from the germline V gene (reference sequence). There are 15 residues in the CDR3. Trimming cost V 2 bases and J 1 base, with 12 bases left between them.

The chain is built from TRBV14 and TRBJ2-2, with D unresolved. The CDR3 consists of 13 residues. Germline CDR1 is SGHDN and CDR2 is FVKESK. Trimming shortened V by 4 bases and J by 7 bases, and 10 bases separated the two germline ends. CDR3: CASSPRLGGELFF. CDR3 DNA sequence: TGTGCCAGCAGCCCCCGACTCGGCGGGGAGCTGTTTTTT.